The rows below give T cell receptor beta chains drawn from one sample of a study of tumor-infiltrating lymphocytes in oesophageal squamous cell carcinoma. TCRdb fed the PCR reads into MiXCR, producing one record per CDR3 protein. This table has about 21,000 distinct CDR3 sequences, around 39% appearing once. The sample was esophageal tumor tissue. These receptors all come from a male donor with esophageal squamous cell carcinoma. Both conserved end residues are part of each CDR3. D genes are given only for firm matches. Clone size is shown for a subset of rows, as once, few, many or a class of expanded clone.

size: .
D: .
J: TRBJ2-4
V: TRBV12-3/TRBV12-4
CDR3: CASSRGQCTEAFF
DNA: TGTGCCAGCAGTCGTGGACAGTGCACTGAAGCTTTCTTC

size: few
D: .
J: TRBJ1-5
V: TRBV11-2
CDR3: CASSFGSRTDQPQHF
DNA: TGTGCCAGCAGCTTTGGGTCACGGACAGATCAGCCCCAGCATTTT

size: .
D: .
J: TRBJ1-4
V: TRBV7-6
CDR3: CASSLRNSREEKLFF
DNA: TGTGCCAGCAGTCTAAGGAATTCGCGGGAGGAAAAACTGTTTTTT

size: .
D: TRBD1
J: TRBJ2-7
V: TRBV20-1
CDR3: CSARAGGTGSYEQYF
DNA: TGCAGTGCTAGAGCAGGGGGGACAGGTTCCTACGAGCAGTACTTC

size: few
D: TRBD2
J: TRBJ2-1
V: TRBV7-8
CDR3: CASSLGTSGNEQFF
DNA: TGTGCCAGCAGCCTGGGGACTAGCGGCAATGAGCAGTTCTTC

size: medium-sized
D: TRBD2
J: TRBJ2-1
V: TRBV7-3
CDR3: CASSIGTSGVNEQFF
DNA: TGTGCCAGCAGCATAGGGACTAGCGGAGTTAATGAGCAGTTCTTC

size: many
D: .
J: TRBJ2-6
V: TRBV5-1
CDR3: CASSLGHRGRGDSGANVLTF
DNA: TGCGCCAGCAGCTTGGGACACCGGGGCAGGGGAGACTCTGGGGCCAACGTCCTGACTTTC

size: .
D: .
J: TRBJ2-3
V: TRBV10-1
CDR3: CASSNRLNTDTQYF
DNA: TGCGCCAGCAGTAATCGACTGAACACAGATACGCAGTATTTT

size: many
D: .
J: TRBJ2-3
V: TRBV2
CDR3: CASSEEGGRTDTQYF
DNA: TGTGCCAGCAGTGAAGAAGGCGGGCGCACAGATACGCAGTATTTT

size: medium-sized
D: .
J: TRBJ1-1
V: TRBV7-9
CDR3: CASSLDSLREAFF
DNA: TGTGCCAGCAGCCTGGACAGTCTTCGTGAAGCTTTCTTT

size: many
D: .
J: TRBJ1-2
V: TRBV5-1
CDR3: CASSLSNYGYTF
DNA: TGCGCCAGCAGCTTAAGTAACTATGGCTACACCTTC

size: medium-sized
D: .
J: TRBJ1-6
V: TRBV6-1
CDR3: CASSAMIIYSSYNSPLHF
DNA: TGTGCCAGCAGTGCAATGATAATTTATAGCTCCTATAATTCACCCCTCCACTTT

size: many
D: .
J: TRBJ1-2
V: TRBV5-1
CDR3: CASSLAGGKNYGYTF
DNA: TGCGCCAGCAGCTTGGCCGGGGGAAAGAACTATGGCTACACCTTC

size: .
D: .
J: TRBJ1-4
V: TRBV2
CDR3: CASSEGAGDEKLFF
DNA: TGTGCCAGCAGTGAAGGGGCGGGGGATGAAAAACTGTTTTTT

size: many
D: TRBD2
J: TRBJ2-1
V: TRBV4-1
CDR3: CASSQDSRGGYNEQFF
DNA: TGCGCCAGCAGCCAAGATTCGCGGGGGGGATACAATGAGCAGTTCTTC

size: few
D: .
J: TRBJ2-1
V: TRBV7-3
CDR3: CASSSGWGVNEQFF
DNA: TGTGCCAGCAGCTCAGGATGGGGCGTGAATGAGCAGTTCTTC

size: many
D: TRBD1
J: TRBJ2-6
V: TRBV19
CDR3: CASSRDRVAGANVLTF
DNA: TGTGCCAGTAGCCGGGACAGGGTTGCTGGGGCCAACGTCCTGACTTTC